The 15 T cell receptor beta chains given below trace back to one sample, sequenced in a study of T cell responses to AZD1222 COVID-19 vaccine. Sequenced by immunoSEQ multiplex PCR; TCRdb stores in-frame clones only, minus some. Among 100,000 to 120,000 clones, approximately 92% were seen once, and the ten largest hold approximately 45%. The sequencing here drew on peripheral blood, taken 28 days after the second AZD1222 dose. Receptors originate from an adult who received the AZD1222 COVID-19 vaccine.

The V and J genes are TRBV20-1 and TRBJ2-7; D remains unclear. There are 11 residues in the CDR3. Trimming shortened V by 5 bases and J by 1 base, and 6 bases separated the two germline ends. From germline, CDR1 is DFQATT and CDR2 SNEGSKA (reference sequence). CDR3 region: CSAGQSYEQYF. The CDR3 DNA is TGCAGTGCTGGTCAGTCCTACGAGCAGTACTTC.

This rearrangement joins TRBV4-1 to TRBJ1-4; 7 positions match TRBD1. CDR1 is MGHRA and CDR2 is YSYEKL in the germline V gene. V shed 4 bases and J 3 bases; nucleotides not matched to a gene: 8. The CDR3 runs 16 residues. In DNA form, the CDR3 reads TGCGCCAGCAGCCCCCAGGGGGATCCATCTAATGAAAAACTGTTTTTT. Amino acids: CASSPQGDPSNEKLFF.

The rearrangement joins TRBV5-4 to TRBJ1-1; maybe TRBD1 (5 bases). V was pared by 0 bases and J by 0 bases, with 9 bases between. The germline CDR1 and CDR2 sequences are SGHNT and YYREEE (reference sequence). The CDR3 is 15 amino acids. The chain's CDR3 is CASSLAGGMNTEAFF. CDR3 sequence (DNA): TGTGCCAGCAGCTTGGCCGGGGGGATGAACACTGAAGCTTTCTTT.

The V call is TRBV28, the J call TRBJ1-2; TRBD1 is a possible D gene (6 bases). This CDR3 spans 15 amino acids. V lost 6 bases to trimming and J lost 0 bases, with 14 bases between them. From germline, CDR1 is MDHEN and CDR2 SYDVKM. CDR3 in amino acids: CASRPAGVPNYGYTF. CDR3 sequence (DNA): TGTGCCAGCAGACCCGCAGGGGTTCCTAACTATGGCTACACCTTC.

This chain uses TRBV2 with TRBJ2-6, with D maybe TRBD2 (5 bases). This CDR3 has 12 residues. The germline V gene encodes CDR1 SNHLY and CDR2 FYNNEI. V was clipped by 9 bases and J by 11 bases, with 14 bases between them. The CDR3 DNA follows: TGTGCCAGTAGGTCCCCGGACTACGTCCTGACTTTC. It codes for CASRSPDYVLTF. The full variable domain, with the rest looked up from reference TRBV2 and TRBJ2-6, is EPEVTQTPSHQVTQMGQEVILRCVPISNHLYFYWYRQILGQKVEFLVSFYNNEISEKSEIFDDQFSVERPDGSNFTLKIRSTKLEDSAMYFCASRSPDYVLTFGAGSRLTVL.

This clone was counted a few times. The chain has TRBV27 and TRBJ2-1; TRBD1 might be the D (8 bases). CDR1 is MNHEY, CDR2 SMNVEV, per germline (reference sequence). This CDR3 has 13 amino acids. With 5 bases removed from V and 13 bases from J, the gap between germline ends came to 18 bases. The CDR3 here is CASSPRQGREQFF. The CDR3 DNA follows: TGTGCCAGCAGTCCGCGACAGGGGAGGGAACAGTTCTTC.

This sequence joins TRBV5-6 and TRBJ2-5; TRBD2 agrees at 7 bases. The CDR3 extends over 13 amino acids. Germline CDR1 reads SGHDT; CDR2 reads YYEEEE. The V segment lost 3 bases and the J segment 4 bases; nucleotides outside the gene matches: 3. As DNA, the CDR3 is TGTGCCAGCAGCTGGGGGGGGTCAGAGACCCAGTACTTC. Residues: CASSWGGSETQYF.

CDR3 sequence: CASSLWSGRRETQYF. The CDR3 DNA follows: TGCGCCAGCAGCTTGTGGAGCGGGAGGAGGGAGACCCAGTACTTC. The rearrangement joins TRBV5-1 to TRBJ2-5; 9 bases fit TRBD2. With 1 base clipped from V and 5 bases from J, the junction kept 6 bases outside the gene matches. The length of the CDR3 is 15 residues. Germline values: CDR1 SGHRS, CDR2 YFSETQ.

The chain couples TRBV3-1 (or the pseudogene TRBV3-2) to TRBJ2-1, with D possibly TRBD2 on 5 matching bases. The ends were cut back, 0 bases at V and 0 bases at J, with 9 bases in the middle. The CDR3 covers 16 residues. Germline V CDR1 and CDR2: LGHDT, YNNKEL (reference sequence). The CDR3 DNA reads TGTGCCAGCAGCCAAGAATCGGGATTCTCCTACAATGAGCAGTTCTTC. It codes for CASSQESGFSYNEQFF.

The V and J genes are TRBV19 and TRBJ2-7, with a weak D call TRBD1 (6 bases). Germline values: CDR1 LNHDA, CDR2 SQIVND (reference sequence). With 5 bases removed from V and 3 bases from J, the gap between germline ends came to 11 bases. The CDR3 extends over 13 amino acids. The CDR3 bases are TGTGCCAGTAGTCCTGGACAGCTCTACGAGCAGTACTTC. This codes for CASSPGQLYEQYF.

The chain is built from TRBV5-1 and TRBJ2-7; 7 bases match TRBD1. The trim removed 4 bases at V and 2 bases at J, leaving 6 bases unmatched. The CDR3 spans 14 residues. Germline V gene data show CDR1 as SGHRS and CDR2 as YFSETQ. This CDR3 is CASSLRDSPYEQYF. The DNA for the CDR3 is TGCGCCAGCAGCCTCCGGGACAGTCCCTACGAGCAGTACTTC.

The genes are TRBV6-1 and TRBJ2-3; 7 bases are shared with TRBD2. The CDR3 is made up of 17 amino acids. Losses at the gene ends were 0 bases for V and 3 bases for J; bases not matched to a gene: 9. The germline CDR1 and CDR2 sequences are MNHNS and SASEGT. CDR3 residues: CASSEARGSKKTDTQYF. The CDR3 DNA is TGTGCCAGCAGTGAAGCCCGCGGGAGCAAGAAGACAGATACGCAGTATTTT.

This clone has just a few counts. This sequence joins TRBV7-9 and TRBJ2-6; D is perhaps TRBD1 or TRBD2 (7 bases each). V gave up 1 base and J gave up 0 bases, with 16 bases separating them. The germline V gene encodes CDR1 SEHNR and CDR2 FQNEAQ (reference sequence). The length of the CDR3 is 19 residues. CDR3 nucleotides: TGTGCCAGCAGCTTAGTAGGGGAGGGGGACAGCTCTGGGGCCAACGTCCTGACTTTC. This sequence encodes CASSLVGEGDSSGANVLTF.

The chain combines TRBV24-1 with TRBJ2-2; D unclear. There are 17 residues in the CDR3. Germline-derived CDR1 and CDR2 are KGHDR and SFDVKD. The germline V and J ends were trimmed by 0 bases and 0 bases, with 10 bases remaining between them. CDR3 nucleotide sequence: TGTGCCACCAGTGATTTGCCGCCTAGATCGAACACCGGGGAGCTGTTTTTT. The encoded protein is CATSDLPPRSNTGELFF.

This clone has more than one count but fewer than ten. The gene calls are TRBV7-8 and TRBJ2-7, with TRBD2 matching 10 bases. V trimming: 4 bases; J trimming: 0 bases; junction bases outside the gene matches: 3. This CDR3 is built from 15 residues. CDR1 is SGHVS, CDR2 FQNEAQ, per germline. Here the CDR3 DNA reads TGTGCCAGCAGCTCCTCTAGCGGGAGCTCCTACGAGCAGTACTTC. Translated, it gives CASSSSSGSSYEQYF.